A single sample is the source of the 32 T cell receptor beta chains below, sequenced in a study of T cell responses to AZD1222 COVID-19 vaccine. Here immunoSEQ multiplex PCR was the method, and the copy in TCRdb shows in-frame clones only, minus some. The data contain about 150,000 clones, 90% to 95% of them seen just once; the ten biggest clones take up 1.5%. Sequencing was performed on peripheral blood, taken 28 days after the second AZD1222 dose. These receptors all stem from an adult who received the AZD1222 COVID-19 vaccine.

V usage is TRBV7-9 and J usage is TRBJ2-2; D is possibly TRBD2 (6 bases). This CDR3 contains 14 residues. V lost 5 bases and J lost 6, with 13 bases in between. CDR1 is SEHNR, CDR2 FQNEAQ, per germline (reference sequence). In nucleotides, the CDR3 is TGTGCCAGCAGCCCCTCGGGGGTTCCCGGGGAGCTGTTTTTT. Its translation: CASSPSGVPGELFF.

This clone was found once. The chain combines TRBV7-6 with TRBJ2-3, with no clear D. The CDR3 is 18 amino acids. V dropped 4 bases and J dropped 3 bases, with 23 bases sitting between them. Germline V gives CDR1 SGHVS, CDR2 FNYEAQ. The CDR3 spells CASSSSLASLGSTDTQYF. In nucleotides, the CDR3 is TGTGCCAGCAGCTCTTCCCTCGCCTCCCTGGGCTCGACAGATACGCAGTATTTT.

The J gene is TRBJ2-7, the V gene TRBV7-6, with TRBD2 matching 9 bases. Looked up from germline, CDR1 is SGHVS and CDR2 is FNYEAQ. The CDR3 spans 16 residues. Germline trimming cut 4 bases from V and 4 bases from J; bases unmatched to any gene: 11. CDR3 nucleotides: TGTGCCAGCAGCTCGGGAGCGGGAGGTGCCAGTTACGAGCAGTACTTC. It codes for CASSSGAGGASYEQYF.

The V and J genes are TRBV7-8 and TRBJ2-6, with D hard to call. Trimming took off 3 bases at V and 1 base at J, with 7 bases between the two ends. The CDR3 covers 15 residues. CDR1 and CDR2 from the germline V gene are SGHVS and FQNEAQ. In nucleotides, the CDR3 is TGTGCCAGCAGCTTCAGGTCTTCTGGGGCCAACGTCCTGACTTTC. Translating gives CASSFRSSGANVLTF.

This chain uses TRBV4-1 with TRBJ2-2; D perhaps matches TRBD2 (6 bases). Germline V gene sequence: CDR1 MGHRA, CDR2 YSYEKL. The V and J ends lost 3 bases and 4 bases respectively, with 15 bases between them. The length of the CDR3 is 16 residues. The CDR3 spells CASSHLAASSTGELFF. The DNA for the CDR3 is TGCGCCAGCAGCCATTTAGCGGCCTCGAGCACCGGGGAGCTGTTTTTT.

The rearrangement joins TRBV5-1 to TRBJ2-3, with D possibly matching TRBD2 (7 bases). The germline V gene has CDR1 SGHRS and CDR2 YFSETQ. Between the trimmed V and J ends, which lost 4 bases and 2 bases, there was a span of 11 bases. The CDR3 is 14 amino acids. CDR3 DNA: TGCGCCAGCAGCAGGGGGGGTAACACAGATACGCAGTATTTT. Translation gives CASSRGGNTDTQYF.

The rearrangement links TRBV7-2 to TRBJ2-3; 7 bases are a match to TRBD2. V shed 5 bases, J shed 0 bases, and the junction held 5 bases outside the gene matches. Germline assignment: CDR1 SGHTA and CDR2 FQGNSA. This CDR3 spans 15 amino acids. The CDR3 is CASSRDYLSTDTQYF. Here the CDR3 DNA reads TGTGCCAGCAGCCGGGACTACCTTAGCACAGATACGCAGTATTTT.

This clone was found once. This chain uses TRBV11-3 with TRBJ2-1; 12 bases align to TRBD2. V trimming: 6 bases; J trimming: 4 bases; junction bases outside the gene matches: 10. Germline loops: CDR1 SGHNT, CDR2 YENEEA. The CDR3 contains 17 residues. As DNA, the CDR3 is TGTGCCAGCAGTCTAGCCCCACTAGCGGGGGGTTACAATGAGCAGTTCTTC. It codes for CASSLAPLAGGYNEQFF. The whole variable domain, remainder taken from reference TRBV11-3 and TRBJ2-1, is EAGVVQSPRYKIIEKKQPVAFWCNPISGHNTLYWYLQNLGQGPELLIRYENEEAVDDSQLPKDRFSAERLKGVDSTLKIQPAELGDSAVYLCASSLAPLAGGYNEQFFGPGTRLTVL.

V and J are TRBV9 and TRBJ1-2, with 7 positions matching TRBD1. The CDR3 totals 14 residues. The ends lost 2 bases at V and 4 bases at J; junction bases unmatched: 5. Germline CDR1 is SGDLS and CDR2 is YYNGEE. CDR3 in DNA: TGTGCCAGCAGCGTCGGACAGGCCCCCTATGGCTACACCTTC. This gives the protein CASSVGQAPYGYTF.

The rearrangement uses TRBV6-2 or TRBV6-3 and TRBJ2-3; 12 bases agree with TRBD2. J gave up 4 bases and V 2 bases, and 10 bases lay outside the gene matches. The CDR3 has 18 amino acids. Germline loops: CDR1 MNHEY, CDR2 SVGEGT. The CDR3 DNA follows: TGTGCCAGCAGTTACGAGGCGACTAGCGGGAGTCGCGCAGATACGCAGTATTTT. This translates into CASSYEATSGSRADTQYF.

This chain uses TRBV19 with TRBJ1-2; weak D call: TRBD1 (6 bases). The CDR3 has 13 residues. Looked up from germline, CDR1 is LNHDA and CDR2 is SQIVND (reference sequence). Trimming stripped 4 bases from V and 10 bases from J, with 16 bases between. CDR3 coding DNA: TGTGCCAGTAGTAGATGGGGGCTTATGGACTACACCTTC. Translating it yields CASSRWGLMDYTF.

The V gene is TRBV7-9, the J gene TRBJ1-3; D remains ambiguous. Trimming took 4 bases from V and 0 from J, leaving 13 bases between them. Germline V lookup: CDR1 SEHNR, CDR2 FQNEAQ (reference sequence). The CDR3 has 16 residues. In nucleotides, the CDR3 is TGTGCCAGCAGCTCCGGAAAACTAAGCTCTGGAAACACCATATATTTT. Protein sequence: CASSSGKLSSGNTIYF.

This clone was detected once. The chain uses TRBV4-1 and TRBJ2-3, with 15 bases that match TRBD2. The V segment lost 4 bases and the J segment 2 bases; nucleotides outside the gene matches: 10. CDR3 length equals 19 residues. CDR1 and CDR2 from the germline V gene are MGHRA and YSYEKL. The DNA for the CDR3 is TGCGCCAGCAGCCCTGGACTAGCGGGGGGGCTTTCCCTCACAGATACGCAGTATTTT. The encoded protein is CASSPGLAGGLSLTDTQYF.

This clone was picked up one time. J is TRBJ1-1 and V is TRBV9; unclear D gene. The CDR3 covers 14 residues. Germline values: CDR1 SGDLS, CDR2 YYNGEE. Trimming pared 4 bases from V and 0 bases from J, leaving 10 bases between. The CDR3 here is CASSKRLLNTEAFF. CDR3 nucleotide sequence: TGTGCCAGCAGCAAGCGCCTCCTGAACACTGAAGCTTTCTTT.

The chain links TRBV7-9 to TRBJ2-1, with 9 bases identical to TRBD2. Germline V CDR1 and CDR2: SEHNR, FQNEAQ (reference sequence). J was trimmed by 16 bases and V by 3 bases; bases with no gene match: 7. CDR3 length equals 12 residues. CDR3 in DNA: TGTGCCAGCAGCTTTGGCGGGAGGGCCTACTTCTTC. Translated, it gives CASSFGGRAYFF.

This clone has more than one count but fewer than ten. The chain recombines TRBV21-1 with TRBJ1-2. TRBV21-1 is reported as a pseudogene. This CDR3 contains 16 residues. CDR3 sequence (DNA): TGTGCCAGCAGCAAATTGTTGCCCTTAAGACTTTATGGCTACACCTTC. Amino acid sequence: CASSKLLPLRLYGYTF.

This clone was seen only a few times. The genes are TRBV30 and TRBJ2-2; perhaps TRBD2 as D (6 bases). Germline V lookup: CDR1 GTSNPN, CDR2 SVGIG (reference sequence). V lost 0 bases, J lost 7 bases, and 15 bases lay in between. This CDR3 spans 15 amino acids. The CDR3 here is CAWSVLRGGHGELFF. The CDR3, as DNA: TGTGCCTGGAGTGTATTGCGGGGCGGTCACGGGGAGCTGTTTTTT.

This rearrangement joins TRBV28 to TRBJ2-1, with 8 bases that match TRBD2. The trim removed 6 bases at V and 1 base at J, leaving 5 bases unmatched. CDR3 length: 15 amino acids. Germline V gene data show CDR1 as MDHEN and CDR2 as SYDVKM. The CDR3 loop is CASRISGGSYNEQFF. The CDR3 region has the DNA TGTGCCAGCAGAATAAGCGGGGGTTCCTACAATGAGCAGTTCTTC.

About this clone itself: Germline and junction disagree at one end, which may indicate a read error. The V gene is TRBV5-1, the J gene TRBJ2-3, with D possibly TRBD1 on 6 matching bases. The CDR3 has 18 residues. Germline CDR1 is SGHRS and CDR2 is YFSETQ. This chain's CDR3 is CVSSPHPGAPSSTDTQYF. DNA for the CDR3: TGCGTCAGCAGCCCTCACCCAGGGGCTCCCTCTAGCACAGATACGCAGTATTTT.

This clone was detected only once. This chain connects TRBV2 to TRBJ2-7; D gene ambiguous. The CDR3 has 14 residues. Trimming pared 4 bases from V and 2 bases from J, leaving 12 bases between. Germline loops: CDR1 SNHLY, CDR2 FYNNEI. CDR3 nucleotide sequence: TGTGCCAGCAGTGGGACCAGCAAGCCCTACGAGCAGTACTTC. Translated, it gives CASSGTSKPYEQYF.

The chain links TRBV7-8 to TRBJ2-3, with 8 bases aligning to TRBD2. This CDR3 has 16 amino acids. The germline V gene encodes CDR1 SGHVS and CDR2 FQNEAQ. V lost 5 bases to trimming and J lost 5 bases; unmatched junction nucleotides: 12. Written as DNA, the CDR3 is TGTGCCAGCAGCCTCTCGGCGGGGGGCCCAAGAGATACGCAGTATTTT. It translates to CASSLSAGGPRDTQYF.

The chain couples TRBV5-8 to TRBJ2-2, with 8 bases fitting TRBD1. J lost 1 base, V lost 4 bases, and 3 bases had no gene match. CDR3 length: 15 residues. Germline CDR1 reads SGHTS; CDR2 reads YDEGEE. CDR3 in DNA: TGTGCCAGCAGCAGGACAGGGAGGAACACCGGGGAGCTGTTTTTT. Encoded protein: CASSRTGRNTGELFF.

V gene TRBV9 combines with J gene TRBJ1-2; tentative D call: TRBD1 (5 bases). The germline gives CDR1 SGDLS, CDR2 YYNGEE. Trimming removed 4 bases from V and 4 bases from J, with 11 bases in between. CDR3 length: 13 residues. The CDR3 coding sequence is TGTGCCAGCAGCCCGCGAGGGGTCTATGGCTACACCTTC. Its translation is CASSPRGVYGYTF.

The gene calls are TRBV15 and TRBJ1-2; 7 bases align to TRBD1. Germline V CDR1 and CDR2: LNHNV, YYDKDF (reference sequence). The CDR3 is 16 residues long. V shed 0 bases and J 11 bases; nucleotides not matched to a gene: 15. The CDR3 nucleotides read TGTGCCACCAGCAGAGATTCGCGGACAGGCCGAAGTCGATACACCTTC. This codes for CATSRDSRTGRSRYTF.

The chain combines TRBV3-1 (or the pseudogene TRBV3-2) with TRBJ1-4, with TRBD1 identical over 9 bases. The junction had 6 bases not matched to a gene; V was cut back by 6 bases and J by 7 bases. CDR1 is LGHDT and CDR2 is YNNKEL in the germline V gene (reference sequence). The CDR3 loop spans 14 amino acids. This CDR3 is CASRRDRGSEKLFF. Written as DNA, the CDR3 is TGTGCCAGCAGACGCGACAGGGGGAGTGAAAAACTGTTTTTT.

The chain's CDR3 is CASSLKGDLGTEAFF. The CDR3 region has the DNA TGTGCCAGCAGCTTAAAGGGGGATTTGGGGACTGAAGCTTTCTTT. The chain is built from TRBV9 and TRBJ1-1, with D tentatively TRBD1 (6 bases). The germline V gene has CDR1 SGDLS and CDR2 YYNGEE. The CDR3 contains 15 residues. V gave up 4 bases and J gave up 5 bases, with 18 bases separating them.

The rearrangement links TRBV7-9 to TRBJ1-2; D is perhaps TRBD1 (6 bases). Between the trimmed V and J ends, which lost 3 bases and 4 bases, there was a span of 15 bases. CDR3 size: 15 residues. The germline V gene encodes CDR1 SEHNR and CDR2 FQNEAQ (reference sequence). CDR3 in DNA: TGTGCCAGCAGCTTTACAGGGAAGGAGCGCTATGGCTACACCTTC. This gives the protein CASSFTGKERYGYTF.

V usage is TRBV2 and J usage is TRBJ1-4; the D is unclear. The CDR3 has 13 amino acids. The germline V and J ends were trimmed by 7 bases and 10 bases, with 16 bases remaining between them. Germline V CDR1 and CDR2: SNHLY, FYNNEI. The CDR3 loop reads CASTKDYRGKLFF. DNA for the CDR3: TGTGCCAGCACAAAGGACTACCGGGGAAAACTGTTTTTT. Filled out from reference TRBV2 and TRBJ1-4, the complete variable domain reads EPEVTQTPSHQVTQMGQEVILRCVPISNHLYFYWYRQILGQKVEFLVSFYNNEISEKSEIFDDQFSVERPDGSNFTLKIRSTKLEDSAMYFCASTKDYRGKLFFGSGTQLSVL.

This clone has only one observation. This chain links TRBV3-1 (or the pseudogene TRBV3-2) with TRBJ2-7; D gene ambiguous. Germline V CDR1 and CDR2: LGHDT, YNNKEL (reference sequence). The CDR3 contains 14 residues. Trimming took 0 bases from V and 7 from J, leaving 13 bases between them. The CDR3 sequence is CASSQDGPRREQYF. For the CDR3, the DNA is TGTGCCAGCAGCCAAGACGGCCCGCGTCGGGAGCAGTACTTC.

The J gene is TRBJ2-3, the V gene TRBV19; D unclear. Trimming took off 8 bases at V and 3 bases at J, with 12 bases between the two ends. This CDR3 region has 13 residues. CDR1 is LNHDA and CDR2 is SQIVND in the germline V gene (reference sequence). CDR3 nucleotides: TGTGCCAGTCGAAAAGTGGGGACAGATACGCAGTATTTT. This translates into CASRKVGTDTQYF.

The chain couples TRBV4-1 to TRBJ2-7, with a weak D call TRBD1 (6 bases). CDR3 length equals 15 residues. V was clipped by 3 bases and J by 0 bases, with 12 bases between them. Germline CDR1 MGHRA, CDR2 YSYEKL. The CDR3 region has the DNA TGCGCCAGCAGCCAGACACAGGGCTTCTCCTACGAGCAGTACTTC. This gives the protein CASSQTQGFSYEQYF.

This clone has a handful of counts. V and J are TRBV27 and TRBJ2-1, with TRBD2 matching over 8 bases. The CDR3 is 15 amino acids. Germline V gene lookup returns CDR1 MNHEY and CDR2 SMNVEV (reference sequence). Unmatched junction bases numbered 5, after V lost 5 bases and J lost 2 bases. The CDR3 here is CASSPGTSTYNEQFF. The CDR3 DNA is TGTGCCAGCAGTCCTGGGACTAGTACCTACAATGAGCAGTTCTTC.